A selection of T cell receptor beta chains follows, all from one sample in a study of blood T cell repertoires in COVID-19. Repertoires were generated with immunoSEQ multiplex PCR, while TCRdb's copy carries only in-frame clones and drops some. The sample has about 360,000 clones; over 75% are singletons. Sequencing was carried out using PBMCs or T cells enriched from blood (not recorded which). These receptors were obtained from a man aged 35-49 years in a cohort exposed to, infected with or recovered from COVID-19 (not recorded which). The CDR3 runs from the conserved cysteine through the conserved F or W. D genes are given only for firm matches. Clone size is not always given. Where it is, it says once, few, many or a class for expanded clones.

abundance | j_gene | d_gene | v_gene | CDR3nt | CDR3aa
- | TRBJ2-7 | - | TRBV18 | TGTGCCAGCTCTCCGGGACTTCGCTCCTACGAGCAGTACTTC | CASSPGLRSYEQYF
- | TRBJ1-5 | - | TRBV3-1/TRBV3-2 | TGTGCCAGCAGCCAACGGGGATTAGGTCAGCCCCAGCATTTT | CASSQRGLGQPQHF
- | TRBJ1-5 | TRBD1 | TRBV3-1/TRBV3-2 | TGTGCCAGCAGCCGACAGGGGTATCAGCCCCAGCATTTT | CASSRQGYQPQHF
- | TRBJ2-7 | - | TRBV5-6 | TGTGCCAGCAGCTTGGGTACAGGGCGTCACGAGCAGTACTTC | CASSLGTGRHEQYF
- | TRBJ2-1 | - | TRBV9 | TGTGCCAGCAGCGTACGAGACAGATCCTACAATGAGCAGTTCTTC | CASSVRDRSYNEQFF
few | TRBJ2-1 | - | TRBV7-9 | TGTGCCAGCAGCTTAGCCCCCCAGCGGAGGATCAATGAGCAGTTCTTC | CASSLAPQRRINEQFF
few | TRBJ1-3 | - | TRBV3-1/TRBV3-2 | TGTGCCAGCAGCCAAGCGGGGGTAAGAGGAAACACCATATATTTT | CASSQAGVRGNTIYF
- | TRBJ2-7 | - | TRBV27 | TGTGCCAGCAGTTTAATTTCCAGCTACGAGCAGTACTTC | CASSLISSYEQYF
- | TRBJ2-7 | - | TRBV21-1 | TGTGCCAGCAGCAAAGCGTTTCAAGGGACACGCGGTTACGAGCAGTACTTC | CASSKAFQGTRGYEQYF
- | TRBJ1-2 | TRBD1 | TRBV5-1 | TGCGCCAGCAGCTTTGGGGGACAGGGAAGTGGCTACACCTTC | CASSFGGQGSGYTF
- | TRBJ2-7 | - | TRBV7-2 | TGTGCCAGCAGCTCACAGCAGGGGGGAGCATACGAGCAGTACTTC | CASSSQQGGAYEQYF
- | TRBJ2-7 | - | TRBV21-1 | TGTGCCAGCAGACCAGGGGAACAGACACTCTACGAGCAGTACTTC | CASRPGEQTLYEQYF
- | TRBJ1-2 | TRBD1 | TRBV19 | TGTGCCAGTAGATTGGGACAGGGGAGCTATGGCTACACCTTC | CASRLGQGSYGYTF
- | TRBJ2-7 | - | TRBV5-5 | TGTGCCAGCAGAAGGAGCAGAAACTACGAGCAGTACTTC | CASRRSRNYEQYF
- | TRBJ2-2 | - | TRBV7-9 | TGTGCCAGCAGCTTCACAGGCGCCGGGGAGCTGTTTTTT | CASSFTGAGELFF
- | TRBJ2-7 | TRBD2 | TRBV3-1/TRBV3-2 | TGTGCCAGCAGCCAGACTAGCGGGAGTGCCTACGAGCAGTACTTC | CASSQTSGSAYEQYF
- | TRBJ2-1 | - | TRBV6-1 | TGTGCCAGCAGTGCTAATTCTAACGTCCCGTTCTTC | CASSANSNVPFF
once | TRBJ2-1 | TRBD2 | TRBV3-1/TRBV3-2 | TGTGCCAGTTACGGTAGCGGGAGTTCGGCTGAGCAGTTCTTC | CASYGSGSSAEQFF
- | TRBJ2-5 | - | TRBV11-2 | TGTGCCAGCAGCTTAACCCTGGACCGAATCGGGGGGACCCAGTACTTC | CASSLTLDRIGGTQYF
few | TRBJ2-7 | TRBD2 | TRBV19 | TGTGCCAGTAGTAGGGGACTAGATAGCTACGAGCAGTACTTC | CASSRGLDSYEQYF
few | TRBJ1-2 | - | TRBV12-3/TRBV12-4 | TGTGCCAGCAGTTTTTGGGGGGACTATGGCTACACCTTC | CASSFWGDYGYTF
- | TRBJ1-1 | TRBD1 | TRBV19 | TGTGCCAGTAGTATAGGGGCAGGGGGTAGGGACACTGAAGCTTTCTTT | CASSIGAGGRDTEAFF
once | TRBJ1-1 | TRBD1 | TRBV11-2 | TGTGCCAGCAGCTTGGGACAGGCGGCTTTCTTT | CASSLGQAAFF
once | TRBJ1-4 | - | TRBV7-6 | TGTGCCAGCAGCTTAGGGGGGGGGACCCGAGCTAATGAAAAACTGTTTTTT | CASSLGGGTRANEKLFF
- | TRBJ2-7 | - | TRBV2 | TGTGCCAGCAGGGCGGGGCAGGAGCAGTACTTC | CASRAGQEQYF
few | TRBJ2-7 | TRBD2 | TRBV4-2 | TGTGCCAGCAGCCAACCCGGGGGGTCCTACGAGCAGTACTTC | CASSQPGGSYEQYF
once | TRBJ2-4 | - | TRBV28 | TGTGCCAGCAGCCGTACAGGGAGCCGGGGCATTCAGTACTTC | CASSRTGSRGIQYF
once | TRBJ2-1 | TRBD2 | TRBV5-1 | TGCGCCAGCAGCCGAGGACTAGCGGGGGACAATGAGCAGTTCTTC | CASSRGLAGDNEQFF
- | TRBJ1-2 | TRBD1 | TRBV27 | TGTGCCAGCAGTTCGGCAGGGGGCGGCTATGGCTACACCTTC | CASSSAGGGYGYTF
- | TRBJ1-2 | - | TRBV7-2 | TGTGCCAGCAGCTTAGCGGCAGGGATTGGCTACACCTTC | CASSLAAGIGYTF
- | TRBJ1-1 | - | TRBV10-1 | TGCGCCAGCAGTGAGTTCGGGTCGTCGAACACTGAAGCTTTCTTT | CASSEFGSSNTEAFF
- | TRBJ1-5 | - | TRBV7-2 | TGTGCCAGCAGCTTAATGAGGGATCAGCCCCAGCATTTT | CASSLMRDQPQHF
- | TRBJ2-7 | - | TRBV19 | TGTGCCAGTAGAGCGGGCTCCTCCGAGCAGTACTTC | CASRAGSSEQYF
once | TRBJ1-2 | TRBD1 | TRBV19 | TGTGCCAGTAGTGGGACAGAGCGTGGCTACACCTTC | CASSGTERGYTF
once | TRBJ2-1 | TRBD2 | TRBV27 | TGTGCCAGCTTGGGACTAGCGGGAGTAGAGCAGTTCTTC | CASLGLAGVEQFF
- | TRBJ2-7 | TRBD2 | TRBV5-1 | TGCGCCACTAAGCGGGAGGGTGGCTCCTACGAGCAGTACTTC | CATKREGGSYEQYF
- | TRBJ1-2 | - | TRBV30 | TGTGCCTGGGGTTTGGGGAGGGCCGGCTACACCTTC | CAWGLGRAGYTF
- | TRBJ1-2 | - | TRBV30 | TGTGCCTGGAGAACGCAGGGTATTGGTGGCTACACCTTC | CAWRTQGIGGYTF
once | TRBJ2-1 | - | TRBV6-5 | TGTGCCAGTAAGGATGGACTTTCCTACAATGAGCAGTTCTTC | CASKDGLSYNEQFF
once | TRBJ2-2 | TRBD1 | TRBV6-2/TRBV6-3 | TGTGCCAGCAGTTATTTTGTTGGGACAGGCGGGGAGCTGTTTTTT | CASSYFVGTGGELFF
- | TRBJ2-1 | TRBD2 | TRBV7-3 | TGTGCCAGCAGTAGCGGGAGTTATGGTGAGCAGTTCTTC | CASSSGSYGEQFF
- | TRBJ2-2 | TRBD1 | TRBV3-1/TRBV3-2 | TGTGCCAGCAGCCAATCCGGGACAGGTTTTCGGGAGCTGTTTTTT | CASSQSGTGFRELFF